The 15 T cell receptor beta chains below all came from one sample that was sequenced in a study of CD8+ T cells in alopecia areata. Specified treatment: oral pan-JAK inhibitor, 5-10 mg twice daily. RNA was extracted and reverse transcribed into cDNA as the sequencing template. TCRdb keeps only in-frame clones here, not all; method: immunoSEQ multiplex PCR. Of fewer than 250,000 clones in the sample, about three fifths were seen once. The sample here was CD4+ T cells sorted from blood, taken at week 4, from a patient treated with tofacitinib. The receptors originated from a human donor with alopecia areata.

V usage is TRBV6-1 and J usage is TRBJ2-1, with D perhaps assigned TRBD1 or TRBD2 (5 bases each). CDR1 is MNHNS and CDR2 is SASEGT in the germline V gene. The V end lost 2 bases, the J end lost 7 bases, and 12 bases lay between the germline ends. This CDR3 has 14 amino acids. The CDR3 sequence is CASSERGTRNEQFF. The CDR3 coding sequence is TGTGCCAGCAGTGAAAGAGGGACCCGTAATGAGCAGTTCTTC.

The chain links TRBV2 to TRBJ1-5, with D unclear. V was shortened by 2 bases and J by 2 bases, with 13 bases between the two germline ends. Germline-derived CDR1 and CDR2 are SNHLY and FYNNEI. The CDR3 sequence is 16 residues long. The CDR3 DNA is TGTGCCAGCAGTGAAAATATCCTAATGGGCAATCAGCCCCAGCATTTT. Translated: CASSENILMGNQPQHF. The whole variable domain, filled in from reference TRBV2 and TRBJ1-5, reads EPEVTQTPSHQVTQMGQEVILRCVPISNHLYFYWYRQILGQKVEFLVSFYNNEISEKSEIFDDQFSVERPDGSNFTLKIRSTKLEDSAMYFCASSENILMGNQPQHFGDGTRLSIL.

The chain is built from TRBV6-5 and TRBJ2-7, with D perhaps being TRBD1 or TRBD2 (6 bases each). Germline CDR1 and CDR2: MNHEY and SVGAGI. The CDR3 consists of 13 residues. Trimming removed 2 bases from V and 4 bases from J, with 9 bases in between. Written as DNA, the CDR3 is TGTGCCAGCAGTTACGGCGGGACATACGAGCAGTACTTC. Amino acid sequence: CASSYGGTYEQYF.

A few counts support this clone. This CDR3 is also generated by other DNA sequences in the sample. The chain joins TRBV9 to TRBJ2-6; D uncertain. CDR3 length: 15 amino acids. Germline V gives CDR1 SGDLS, CDR2 YYNGEE. Trimming pared 2 bases from V and 1 base from J, leaving 7 bases between. CDR3 loop: CASSVRPSGANVLTF. CDR3 sequence (DNA): TGTGCCAGCAGCGTTAGGCCTTCTGGGGCCAACGTCCTGACTTTC.

The rearrangement uses TRBV5-1 and TRBJ2-1; no clear D. The CDR3 contains 12 residues. Germline assignment: CDR1 SGHRS and CDR2 YFSETQ. Trimming removed 3 bases from V and 7 bases from J, with 8 bases in between. The CDR3 loop is CASSYVGNEQFF. The CDR3 coding sequence is TGCGCCAGCAGCTATGTCGGGAATGAGCAGTTCTTC.

This chain uses TRBV2 with TRBJ1-5; 7 positions agree with TRBD1. The CDR3 consists of 19 residues. The V segment lost 4 bases and the J segment 0 bases; nucleotides outside the gene matches: 15. Germline V gene lookup returns CDR1 SNHLY and CDR2 FYNNEI. CDR3 region: CASSGEWVTGAYSNQPQHF. CDR3 in DNA: TGTGCCAGCAGTGGTGAGTGGGTAACAGGGGCATATAGCAATCAGCCCCAGCATTTT.

This chain links TRBV2 with TRBJ1-5, with D perhaps TRBD1 (5 bases). The germline gives CDR1 SNHLY, CDR2 FYNNEI. The V gene lost 4 bases and the J gene lost 6 bases, with 10 bases spanning the gap. The length of the CDR3 is 13 residues. CDR3 in DNA: TGTGCCAGCAGTGTTGGGGCTTTTCAGCCCCAGCATTTT. Encoded protein: CASSVGAFQPQHF.

The V call is TRBV30, the J call TRBJ2-7; 8 bases map to TRBD2. Germline lookup yields CDR1 GTSNPN and CDR2 SVGIG (reference sequence). The CDR3 loop spans 14 amino acids. V trimming: 4 bases; J trimming: 5 bases; junction bases outside the gene matches: 10. The CDR3 bases are TGTGCCTGGATAGAGGGGACTAGAGGTAACGAGCAGTACTTC. Translation gives CAWIEGTRGNEQYF.

The chain employs TRBV7-2 and TRBJ2-5, with D unclear. The CDR3 contains 11 residues. CDR1 is SGHTA and CDR2 is FQGNSA in the germline V gene. Trimming cost V 5 bases and J 5 bases, with 6 bases left between them. CDR3 DNA sequence: TGTGCCAGCAGCGTACTTGAGACCCAGTACTTC. It translates to CASSVLETQYF.

V and J are TRBV29-1 and TRBJ1-2; D perhaps matches TRBD1 (5 bases). Trimming stripped 3 bases from V and 0 bases from J, with 14 bases between. The CDR3 contains 15 residues. The germline gives CDR1 SQVTM, CDR2 ANQGSEA. CDR3 region: CSVDSGGRANYGYTF. The CDR3 DNA sequence: TGCAGCGTTGATAGTGGGGGACGTGCTAACTATGGCTACACCTTC.

This chain joins TRBV5-1 and TRBJ2-1, with 9 nucleotides matching TRBD2. The germline V gene encodes CDR1 SGHRS and CDR2 YFSETQ. Losses at the gene ends were 4 bases for V and 2 bases for J; bases not matched to a gene: 7. This CDR3 is 16 amino acids long. CDR3 sequence reads: CASSLGTSQAYNEQFF. Here the CDR3 DNA reads TGCGCCAGCAGCCTAGGGACTAGCCAGGCCTACAATGAGCAGTTCTTC.

This chain links TRBV15 with TRBJ2-5, with D tentatively TRBD1 or TRBD2 (5 bases each). Germline V gene sequence: CDR1 LNHNV, CDR2 YYDKDF (reference sequence). Between the trimmed V and J ends, which lost 0 bases and 5 bases, there was a span of 16 bases. This CDR3 is built from 16 residues. CDR3 sequence (DNA): TGTGCCACCAGCAGAGATCGCAGGGTGTCGGGGGAGACCCAGTACTTC. Its protein is CATSRDRRVSGETQYF.

In the case of this clone: A junction boundary mismatches the germline segment, possibly from a read error. The gene calls are TRBV29-1 and TRBJ2-2, with TRBD1 matching over 9 bases. The CDR3 is 17 amino acids. The germline CDR1 and CDR2 sequences are SQVTM and ANQGSEA. The CDR3 loop reads CSVEAPGTGLYTGELFF. The CDR3 DNA reads as TGCAGCGTGGAAGCTCCCGGGACAGGGCTCTACACCGGGGAGCTGTTTTTT.

A remark on this clone: Other nucleotide sequences from this sample produce the same CDR3. V and J are TRBV30 and TRBJ1-2, with D possibly TRBD1 on 6 matching bases. V lost 0 bases, J lost 3 bases, and 8 bases lay in between. The germline V gene encodes CDR1 GTSNPN and CDR2 SVGIG (reference sequence). The CDR3 covers 13 residues. The CDR3 DNA reads TGTGCCTGGAGTGTACAGGGAGACTATGGCTACACCTTC. Protein: CAWSVQGDYGYTF.

The V gene is TRBV11-2, the J gene TRBJ2-1, with D perhaps TRBD2 (6 bases). Germline assignment: CDR1 SGHAT and CDR2 FQNNGV. The V end lost 5 bases, the J end lost 9 bases, and 20 bases lay between the germline ends. CDR3 length equals 15 residues. This CDR3 reads CASSRAGRISGEQFF. In DNA form, the CDR3 reads TGTGCCAGCAGCCGTGCGGGGAGGATCTCCGGTGAGCAGTTCTTC.